This passage covers 16 T cell receptor beta chains from one sample sequenced in a study of blood T cell repertoires in COVID-19. Only in-frame clones appear in the TCRdb table, and some are missing; sequencing was by immunoSEQ multiplex PCR. Of about 390,000 clones in the sample, around 87% are singletons; the top ten hold 2.3%. Sequencing was done on a sample of peripheral blood. These receptors were obtained from a woman aged 55-70 years with COVID-19, enrolled during active disease.

The chain joins TRBV6-5 to TRBJ1-1, with D hard to call. This CDR3 comprises 16 residues. Trimming pared 2 bases from V and 0 bases from J, leaving 13 bases between. The germline V gene has CDR1 MNHEY and CDR2 SVGAGI. The CDR3 reads CASSYDPSLLNTEAFF. As DNA, the CDR3 is TGTGCCAGCAGTTACGATCCGAGCTTATTGAACACTGAAGCTTTCTTT.

The V and J genes are TRBV28 and TRBJ1-2; D perhaps matches TRBD1 (5 bases). CDR3 length: 15 amino acids. Trimming pared 6 bases from V and 5 bases from J, leaving 19 bases between. CDR1 and CDR2 from the germline V gene are MDHEN and SYDVKM. The CDR3: CASRTLGGGPYGYTF. CDR3 bases: TGTGCCAGCAGGACCCTTGGGGGGGGACCGTATGGCTACACCTTC.

V usage is TRBV9 and J usage is TRBJ2-7; 10 bases are shared with TRBD1. The V and J ends lost 8 bases and 2 bases, in that order; junction bases with no gene match: 10. The CDR3 extends over 15 amino acids. Germline V gene data show CDR1 as SGDLS and CDR2 as YYNGEE. This chain's CDR3 is CASSQGGQGPYEQYF. The CDR3, as DNA: TGTGCCAGTAGCCAGGGGGGACAGGGGCCCTACGAGCAGTACTTC.

The chain carries TRBV9 and TRBJ1-2, with a tentative D call TRBD1 (5 bases). Looked up from germline, CDR1 is SGDLS and CDR2 is YYNGEE. The CDR3 runs 15 residues. V shed 4 bases and J shed 4 bases, with 17 bases lying between them. The CDR3 region is CASSFGTPGGYGYTF. In DNA, the CDR3 is TGTGCCAGCAGCTTCGGGACCCCGGGGGGCTATGGCTACACCTTC.

This chain uses TRBV9 with TRBJ2-2, with 9 bases identical to TRBD1. The V segment lost 0 bases and the J segment 1 base; nucleotides outside the gene matches: 1. CDR1 and CDR2 from the germline V gene are SGDLS and YYNGEE. The CDR3 is 16 amino acids. CDR3 region: CASSVGQGENTGELFF. The CDR3 DNA sequence: TGTGCCAGCAGCGTAGGACAGGGGGAGAACACCGGGGAGCTGTTTTTT. Complete variable domain (other parts from reference TRBV9 and TRBJ2-2): DSGVTQTPKHLITATGQRVTLRCSPRSGDLSVYWYQQSLDQGLQFLIQYYNGEERAKGNILERFSAQQFPDLHSELNLSSLELGDSALYFCASSVGQGENTGELFFGEGSRLTVL.

The chain combines TRBV5-1 with TRBJ1-2; D might be TRBD1 (6 bases). V dropped 0 bases and J dropped 0 bases, with 9 bases sitting between them. In germline, CDR1 is SGHRS, CDR2 YFSETQ. The CDR3 consists of 15 residues. The CDR3: CASSLGQDANYGYTF. The CDR3 DNA sequence: TGCGCCAGCAGCTTGGGACAGGACGCTAACTATGGCTACACCTTC.

CDR3 amino acids: CASSFDRAGGYTF. CDR3 DNA sequence: TGCGCCAGCAGCTTTGACAGGGCTGGTGGCTACACCTTC. This chain uses TRBV5-1 with TRBJ1-2, with TRBD1 matching 7 bases. The ends lost 2 bases at V and 7 bases at J; junction bases unmatched: 5. CDR3 length: 13 residues. CDR1 and CDR2 from the germline V gene are SGHRS and YFSETQ.

J is TRBJ1-1 and V is TRBV28; D remains unclear. CDR3 length: 14 amino acids. CDR1 is MDHEN, CDR2 SYDVKM, per germline. V lost 7 bases to trimming and J lost 2 bases, with 14 bases between them. As DNA, the CDR3 is TGTGCCAGCACCCCCCGGTACAGAAACACTGAAGCTTTCTTT. Translating it yields CASTPRYRNTEAFF.

V gene TRBV10-1 combines with J gene TRBJ1-2; the D gene is possibly TRBD1 (5 bases). Deletions cut 3 bases from V and 2 bases from J, with 7 bases between. Germline CDR1 reads WNHNN; CDR2 reads SYGVQD (reference sequence). CDR3 length: 13 residues. The CDR3 reads CASSERGNYGYTF. The DNA of the CDR3 is TGCGCCAGCAGTGAACGGGGGAACTATGGCTACACCTTC.

The V and J genes are TRBV2 and TRBJ1-6; D possibly corresponds to TRBD1 (5 bases). The germline V gene has CDR1 SNHLY and CDR2 FYNNEI. The CDR3 covers 14 residues. The ends were cut back, 9 bases at V and 5 bases at J, with 14 bases in the middle. CDR3 region: CARGHQVDNSPLHF. In DNA form, the CDR3 reads TGTGCCAGGGGGCACCAGGTTGATAATTCACCCCTCCACTTT.

Remarks on this clone: Other DNA sequences within the sample encode an identical CDR3. The V call is TRBV6-5, the J call TRBJ1-6; TRBD1 matches 9 bases. The germline V gene has CDR1 MNHEY and CDR2 SVGAGI. V was clipped by 5 bases and J by 7 bases; unmatched bases: 6. The CDR3 runs to 15 residues. The CDR3 nucleotides are TGTGCCAGCAGTCCCCCGGGACAGGGAAATTCACCCCTCCACTTT. Its protein product is CASSPPGQGNSPLHF.

CDR3: CASSLNIAGGRSEQFF. In nucleotides, the CDR3 is TGTGCCAGCAGCTTAAACATTGCGGGGGGGAGAAGTGAGCAGTTCTTC. The gene calls are TRBV7-3 and TRBJ2-1; 9 bases are shared with TRBD2. Germline CDR1 and CDR2: SGHTA and FQGTGA. The J segment lost 9 bases and the V segment lost 1 base, leaving 10 bases of the junction unmatched. This CDR3 spans 16 amino acids.

V and J are TRBV7-6 and TRBJ1-1; the D gene is possibly TRBD1 (5 bases). From germline, CDR1 is SGHVS and CDR2 FNYEAQ. The CDR3 loop spans 13 amino acids. V lost 4 bases and J lost 3, with 9 bases in between. DNA for the CDR3: TGTGCCAGCAGCTCTACAGGCCACACTGAAGCTTTCTTT. Translating it yields CASSSTGHTEAFF.

The chain combines TRBV2 with TRBJ2-7, with D perhaps matching TRBD2 (6 bases). This CDR3 comprises 11 residues. Germline-derived CDR1 and CDR2 are SNHLY and FYNNEI. V shed 6 bases and J shed 9 bases, with 12 bases lying between them. The CDR3 protein is CASSGDSGQYF. The CDR3 DNA is TGTGCCAGCAGCGGGGACTCGGGGCAGTACTTC.

The chain couples TRBV18 to TRBJ2-1, with a weak D call TRBD2 (6 bases). Germline loops: CDR1 KGHSH, CDR2 LQKENI. CDR3 length: 12 amino acids. V was trimmed by 5 bases and J by 9 bases, leaving 11 bases between them. The CDR3 spells CASSAVGGEQFF. The CDR3 DNA follows: TGTGCCAGCTCAGCGGTGGGAGGTGAGCAGTTCTTC.

This clone occurred a few times. This chain connects TRBV12-3 or TRBV12-4 to TRBJ1-6; tentatively, D is TRBD1 (6 bases). The CDR3 runs 13 residues. V was pared by 7 bases and J by 7 bases, with 11 bases between. CDR3 loop: CASIRQGNSPLHF. The CDR3 DNA reads TGTGCCAGCATCCGGCAGGGGAATTCACCCCTCCACTTT.